The clone carrying this TCR beta chain was seen only a few times. Its target is unknown. V was shortened by 0 bases and J by 11 bases, with 16 bases between the two germline ends. CDR3 size: 14 residues. The V gene's germline CDR1 is MNHEY and CDR2 SVGAGI. The sample originates from a study of beta chain features in type 1 diabetes. Study-wide results and caveats: Within each of all four CD4+ subsets, Type 1 diabetes patients had TCRB CDR3s that were moderately but significantly shorter.

The sequenced template was cDNA made from the entire isolated RNA. Generated by immunoSEQ multiplex PCR, the TCRdb table keeps only in-frame clones and is missing some. The sample includes a few hundred thousand clones, around 14% of them seen just once. Material for sequencing was naive CD4+ T cells from blood. The chain links TRBV6-5 to TRBJ1-1, with D possibly being TRBD1 (6 bases). This sequence was found in a man aged 30 to 39 with type 1 diabetes. The CDR3 region has the DNA TGTGCCAGCAGTTACTCGACAGGTCGACTGTCTGCTTTCTTT. This translates into CASSYSTGRLSAFF.